Below, 28 T cell receptor beta chains from the same sample are listed, as sequenced in a study of CD8+CD57+ T cells in acquired aplastic anemia. Patients who underwent sequencing had shown CD8+CD57+ cell expansion by flow cytometry. Genomic DNA, serving as template, underwent TCR beta VDJ and CDR3 profiling. MiXCR, run by TCRdb on the reads, gives a single entry per CDR3 protein. The table records 120,000 or so distinct CDR3 sequences, 55% to 60% of them present only once. The sequenced sample was sorted CD4+, CD8+, or CD8+CD57+ T cells (not recorded which) from PBMCs. The receptors were gathered from a human donor with aplastic anemia.

Comment on this clonotype: Germline is not matched at one junction end, which may reflect a read error. The V call is TRBV10-3, the J call TRBJ2-3, with D possibly being TRBD1 or TRBD2 (6 bases each). CDR3 length equals 17 residues. Germline V CDR1 and CDR2: ENHRY, SYGVKD. CDR3 sequence reads: CASSFYFGGLNTDTQYF. The CDR3 coding sequence is TGTGCCAGCAGTTTTTATTTTGGGGGGCTGAATACAGATACGCAGTATTTT.

The chain is built from TRBV7-9 and TRBJ2-5; 7 nucleotides line up with TRBD2. J was trimmed by 1 base and V by 8 bases; bases with no gene match: 10. The CDR3 covers 15 residues. CDR1 is SEHNR, CDR2 FQNEAQ, per germline (reference sequence). CDR3 in amino acids: CASGEGWGVQETQYF. The CDR3 DNA follows: TGTGCCAGCGGGGAGGGGTGGGGAGTCCAAGAGACCCAGTACTTC.

The V and J genes are TRBV10-2 and TRBJ1-2; D remains ambiguous. The CDR3 covers 12 residues. Germline assignment: CDR1 WSHSY and CDR2 SAAADI. Deletions cut 3 bases from V and 4 bases from J, with 6 bases between. Written as DNA, the CDR3 is TGCGCCAGCAGTGAACCTTCCTATGGCTACACCTTC. Its protein product is CASSEPSYGYTF.

V is TRBV2 and J is TRBJ1-5; no firm D call. Germline CDR1 is SNHLY and CDR2 is FYNNEI. The V and J ends lost 1 base and 0 bases respectively, with 7 bases between them. This CDR3 comprises 15 residues. Here the CDR3 reads CASSEGGFSNQPQHF. Written as DNA, the CDR3 is TGTGCCAGCAGTGAAGGAGGGTTTAGCAATCAGCCCCAGCATTTT.

Worth noting for this clonotype: Sequence at one end of the junction differs from germline and may be a read error. V gene TRBV7-7 combines with J gene TRBJ2-5; TRBD2 matches at 7 bases. CDR1 SSHAT and CDR2 FNYEAQ come from the germline V gene (reference sequence). The CDR3 consists of 14 residues. CDR3 region: CASSSRAGQKTQYF. The CDR3 DNA reads TGTGCTAGCAGCTCCCGAGCGGGGCAAAAGACCCAGTACTTC.

The V call is TRBV10-3, the J call TRBJ2-1; D remains unclear. This CDR3 is built from 11 residues. V lost 4 bases and J lost 8, with 6 bases in between. From germline, CDR1 is ENHRY and CDR2 SYGVKD. CDR3: CAISVKYEQFF. The CDR3 DNA follows: TGTGCCATCAGTGTTAAGTATGAGCAGTTCTTC.

This clonotype was picked up many times. In DNA form, the CDR3 reads TGTGCTAGCTCGGGGGGCGGTGAGGGCTATACGCAGTATTTT. It yields the protein CASSGGGEGYTQYF. This chain links TRBV7-7 with TRBJ2-3, with a possible D match to TRBD2 (7 bases). CDR1 and CDR2 (germline): SSHAT, FNYEAQ (reference sequence). The CDR3 covers 14 residues.

The chain is built from TRBV12-3 or TRBV12-4 and TRBJ1-3; D is undetermined. The V and J ends lost 11 bases and 0 bases respectively, with 8 bases between them. This CDR3 has 12 amino acids. Here the CDR3 DNA reads TGTGCCTGGTCAAGCTCTGGAAACACCATATATTTT. Protein product: CAWSSSGNTIYF.

The V gene is TRBV24-1, the J gene TRBJ1-3; D gene ambiguous. The V end was cut by 6 bases, the J end by 3 bases, with 14 bases between. Germline CDR1 KGHDR, CDR2 SFDVKD. The CDR3 is 15 residues long. CDR3 loop: CATSLAARGGNTIYF. The CDR3 DNA is TGTGCCACCAGTTTAGCGGCCCGTGGTGGAAACACCATATATTTT.

Comment on this clonotype: One end of the junction is discordant with germline, which a read error may explain. The chain employs TRBV7-2 and TRBJ2-3; D is unclear. CDR1 is SGHTA, CDR2 FQGNSA, per germline. The CDR3 runs to 13 residues. CDR3 protein: CASSRNLPDTQYF. DNA of the CDR3: TGCGCCAGCAGCCGTAACCTCCCAGATACGCAGTATTTT.

The chain joins TRBV19 to TRBJ2-7; 7 bases align to TRBD1. The ends lost 5 bases at V and 4 bases at J; junction bases unmatched: 14. CDR3 length: 16 residues. The V gene's germline CDR1 is LNHDA and CDR2 SQIVND (reference sequence). The CDR3 sequence: CASSRGGGGVSYEQYF. The DNA of the CDR3 is TGTGCCAGTAGTCGAGGGGGCGGCGGAGTGTCATACGAGCAGTACTTC.

This clonotype turned up a few times. The chain couples TRBV19 to TRBJ1-6, with no clear D. Per the germline V gene, CDR1 is LNHDA and CDR2 is SQIVND (reference sequence). The CDR3 is 13 amino acids. V lost 7 bases and J lost 6, with 10 bases in between. DNA of the CDR3: TGTGCCAGTAAACCAGTCCCTAATTCACCCCTCCACTTT. Amino acids: CASKPVPNSPLHF.

The rearrangement uses TRBV7-3 and TRBJ1-2; D is uncertain. The germline V gene has CDR1 SGHTA and CDR2 FQGTGA. The V gene lost 1 base and the J gene lost 8 bases, with 14 bases spanning the gap. The CDR3 sequence is 14 residues long. CDR3 DNA: TGTGCCAGCAGCTTAATCGGGGATTTGGGAGGCTACACCTTC. Its translation: CASSLIGDLGGYTF.

This clonotype was seen repeatedly, ten times or more. This chain joins TRBV7-9 and TRBJ2-7, with 13 nucleotides matching TRBD2. V dropped 5 bases and J dropped 0; count of bases not matched to a gene: 4. Germline values: CDR1 SEHNR, CDR2 FQNEAQ (reference sequence). This CDR3 contains 16 residues. The CDR3, as DNA: TGTGCCAGCAGCGCGGGACTAGCGGGGACCTCCTACGAGCAGTACTTC. The encoded protein is CASSAGLAGTSYEQYF. The whole variable domain, filled in from reference TRBV7-9 and TRBJ2-7, reads DTGVSQNPRHKITKRGQNVTFRCDPISEHNRLYWYRQTLGQGPEFLTYFQNEAQLEKSRLLSDRFSAERPKGSFSTLEIQRTEQGDSAMYLCASSAGLAGTSYEQYFGPGTRLTVT.

The chain has TRBV7-2 and TRBJ2-7, with 9 bases matching TRBD1. The CDR3 spans 15 residues. V was pared by 1 base and J by 2 bases, with 3 bases of the junction left unmatched. Germline V lookup: CDR1 SGHTA, CDR2 FQGNSA. CDR3 nucleotide sequence: TGTGCCAGCAGCTTAGGGACAGGGGTTCCCTACGAGCAGTACTTC. This translates into CASSLGTGVPYEQYF.

This chain joins TRBV24-1 and TRBJ2-7, with 10 bases identical to TRBD1. This CDR3 spans 15 amino acids. Germline V lookup: CDR1 KGHDR, CDR2 SFDVKD. Trimming at V came to 4 bases and at J to 7 bases, leaving 9 bases not matched to a gene. In DNA form, the CDR3 reads TGTGCCACCAGTGAAGGCCGGGACAGGGGCGTTGAGCAGTACTTC. Its translation is CATSEGRDRGVEQYF.

Points on this clonotype: This CDR3 fails to terminate in the conserved phenylalanine or tryptophan, so it likely reflects a read error. J is TRBJ2-5 and V is TRBV15; TRBD2 agrees at 7 bases. The V and J ends lost 1 base and 3 bases, in that order; junction bases with no gene match: 8. The CDR3 runs 16 residues. From germline, CDR1 is LNHNV and CDR2 YYDKDF (reference sequence). CDR3 amino acids: CATSRATRGLKETQYL. The CDR3, as DNA: TGTGCCACCAGCAGAGCTACGCGGGGACTAAAAGAGACCCAGTACCTC.

Worth noting for this clonotype: The germline gene is not matched at one end of the junction; a read error may be the cause. J is TRBJ2-1 and V is TRBV7-7, with D possibly being TRBD2 (9 bases). CDR1 SSHAT and CDR2 FNYEAQ come from the germline V gene (reference sequence). CDR3 length: 13 residues. The CDR3 DNA reads TGTGCTAGCAGCGGGGGGACAGGAAATGAGCAGTTCTTC. The encoded protein is CASSGGTGNEQFF.

This clonotype came up many times. The chain has TRBV6-1 and TRBJ1-2, with D possibly matching TRBD1 (5 bases). CDR1 is MNHNS, CDR2 SASEGT, per germline. The CDR3 contains 14 residues. V was clipped by 5 bases and J by 8 bases, with 18 bases between them. CDR3: CASSRLDTFWGYTF. The DNA of the CDR3 is TGTGCCAGCAGTCGATTGGACACCTTTTGGGGCTACACCTTC.

The rearrangement links TRBV2 to TRBJ1-6; a possible D gene is TRBD1 (5 bases). This CDR3 contains 12 residues. Between the trimmed V and J ends, which lost 8 bases and 8 bases, there was a span of 10 bases. Germline V CDR1 and CDR2: SNHLY, FYNNEI. CDR3: CASPLGDSPLHF. In DNA form, the CDR3 reads TGTGCCAGCCCGTTGGGGGATTCACCCCTCCACTTT.

The rearrangement uses TRBV2 and TRBJ2-7; 10 nucleotides match TRBD2. V lost 6 bases and J lost 1; bases outside the gene matches: 3. The CDR3 sequence is 14 residues long. Germline CDR1 SNHLY, CDR2 FYNNEI. The CDR3: CASRLAGQSYEQYF. The CDR3 DNA sequence: TGTGCCAGCAGACTAGCGGGACAGTCCTACGAGCAGTACTTC.

CDR3 protein: CASSPRTVSHGYTF. The CDR3 DNA sequence: TGTGCCAGTAGTCCCCGGACAGTTTCCCATGGCTACACCTTC. This chain joins TRBV19 and TRBJ1-2; D is possibly TRBD1 (6 bases). This CDR3 has 14 amino acids. The germline V and J ends were trimmed by 5 bases and 6 bases, with 16 bases remaining between them. The germline CDR1 and CDR2 sequences are LNHDA and SQIVND (reference sequence).

The genes are TRBV10-1 and TRBJ2-1; 11 bases are a match to TRBD2. Germline trimming cut 6 bases from V and 9 bases from J; bases unmatched to any gene: 7. Germline V CDR1 and CDR2: WNHNN, SYGVQD (reference sequence). This CDR3 has 14 residues. The CDR3 DNA sequence: TGCGCCAGCAGAAATAGCGGGAGGGCGGGTGAGCAGTTCTTC. This codes for CASRNSGRAGEQFF.

The CDR3 here is CASSSQGSGANVLTF. The CDR3 DNA is TGTGCCAGCAGCTCACAGGGGAGTGGGGCCAACGTCCTGACTTTC. The chain employs TRBV11-1 and TRBJ2-6; 7 nucleotides align to TRBD1. This CDR3 region has 15 residues. Germline CDR1 is SGHAT and CDR2 is FQDESV (reference sequence). Trimming at V came to 4 bases and at J to 3 bases, leaving 3 bases not matched to a gene. The entire variable domain, with the rest obtained from reference TRBV11-1 and TRBJ2-6, is as follows: EAEVAQSPRYKITEKSQAVAFWCDPISGHATLYWYRQILGQGPELLVQFQDESVVDDSQLPKDRFSAERLKGVDSTLKIQPAELGDSAMYLCASSSQGSGANVLTFGAGSRLTVL.

The V and J genes are TRBV29-1 and TRBJ1-1; weak D call: TRBD1 (5 bases). The CDR3 has 13 amino acids. Between the trimmed V and J ends, which lost 6 bases and 7 bases, there was a span of 18 bases. The germline gives CDR1 SQVTM, CDR2 ANQGSEA. CDR3 bases: TGCAGCGTAACCGGGACTAGCGGGGGTGAAGCTTTCTTT. Encoded protein: CSVTGTSGGEAFF.

The V call is TRBV7-3, the J call TRBJ2-1; 15 nucleotides line up with TRBD2. V lost 4 bases, J lost 9 bases, and 7 bases stayed unmatched. The V gene's germline CDR1 is SGHTA and CDR2 FQGTGA. The CDR3 is 16 residues long. The CDR3 here is CASSSGGLAGGGEQFF. In DNA, the CDR3 is TGTGCCAGCAGCTCCGGCGGACTAGCGGGAGGGGGTGAGCAGTTCTTC.

The chain has TRBV19 and TRBJ1-6; a weak D match, TRBD1 (6 bases). CDR3 length: 16 amino acids. CDR1 and CDR2 (germline): LNHDA, SQIVND (reference sequence). V shed 2 bases and J shed 5 bases, with 13 bases lying between them. CDR3 nucleotide sequence: TGTGCCAGTAGTATACTCGGGACACCAGATAATTCACCCCTCCACTTT. Amino acids: CASSILGTPDNSPLHF.

This chain links TRBV29-1 with TRBJ1-5, with D uncertain. Germline CDR1 is SQVTM and CDR2 is ANQGSEA. Trimming removed 0 bases from V and 7 bases from J, with 10 bases in between. This CDR3 is built from 13 residues. CDR3 residues: CSVEEVVGQPQHF. The CDR3 DNA is TGCAGCGTTGAAGAGGTAGTTGGGCAGCCCCAGCATTTT.